One and the same sample provided the 27 T cell receptor beta chains below, sequenced in a study of blood T cells in healthy people across ages. PCR was performed a second time for roughly 7 to 11 cycles using a sample-barcoded 5' primer and a J-beta primer mix. MiXCR, run by TCRdb on the 5' RACE reads, gives a single entry per CDR3 protein. The sample has approximately 690,000 distinct CDR3 sequences, roughly 53% seen once. The material sequenced was blood. These receptors were collected from a man aged 60-69 years in good health.

This clonotype showed up just a few times. The chain employs TRBV6-2 or TRBV6-3 and TRBJ2-7; D may be TRBD1 or TRBD2 (5 bases each). Trimming removed 8 bases from V and 2 bases from J, with 10 bases in between. The CDR3 loop spans 12 amino acids. From germline, CDR1 is MNHEY and CDR2 SVGEGT. The CDR3, as DNA: TGTGCCAGCGGGGACGTAACCTACGAGCAGTACTTC. This codes for CASGDVTYEQYF.

This clonotype was detected only a few times. This chain joins TRBV24-1 and TRBJ2-2, with TRBD1 matching 11 bases. Germline V gene data show CDR1 as KGHDR and CDR2 as SFDVKD. V lost 12 bases to trimming and J lost 7 bases; unmatched junction nucleotides: 6. The CDR3 has 13 amino acids. The CDR3, as DNA: TGTGCCGCCGGGACAGGGGGTATCGGGGAGCTGTTTTTT. Amino acid sequence: CAAGTGGIGELFF.

V is TRBV5-1 and J is TRBJ2-7; D unclear. The CDR3 sequence is 15 residues long. V was shortened by 0 bases and J by 0 bases, with 10 bases between the two germline ends. CDR1 is SGHRS and CDR2 is YFSETQ in the germline V gene. Here the CDR3 DNA reads TGCGCCAGCAGCTTGGTAGAGACGAGCTCCTACGAGCAGTACTTC. Protein product: CASSLVETSSYEQYF.

This chain links TRBV7-9 with TRBJ1-4; 9 bases fit TRBD1. The J segment lost 8 bases and the V segment lost 5 bases, leaving 9 bases of the junction unmatched. The CDR3 totals 15 residues. Per the germline V gene, CDR1 is SEHNR and CDR2 is FQNEAQ (reference sequence). CDR3 protein: CASSRTGGASEKLFF. CDR3 in DNA: TGTGCCAGCAGCAGAACAGGGGGCGCGTCCGAAAAACTGTTTTTT.

This clonotype was detected only a few times. The chain joins TRBV3-1 to TRBJ2-1; 7 nucleotides match TRBD1. Germline lookup yields CDR1 LGHDT and CDR2 YNNKEL (reference sequence). Trimming removed 4 bases from V and 8 bases from J; junction bases left unmatched: 5. The CDR3 loop spans 13 amino acids. CDR3 bases: TGTGCCAGCAGCCCTGACAGGGACGATGAGCAGTTCTTC. This gives the protein CASSPDRDDEQFF.

This clonotype was seen only a few times. The chain combines TRBV20-1 with TRBJ2-7; D unresolved. CDR1 is DFQATT and CDR2 is SNEGSKA in the germline V gene (reference sequence). Trimming removed 1 base at V and 1 base at J, with 11 bases between. This CDR3 is 14 amino acids long. CDR3 nucleotide sequence: TGCAGTGCTAGAGGTAGTCTCCAATCCTACGAGCAGTACTTC. Its translation: CSARGSLQSYEQYF.

The chain couples TRBV14 to TRBJ2-5, with D tentatively TRBD1 or TRBD2 (5 bases each). The DNA end lines up better with TRBJ2-7; the J call may be wrong. The CDR3 is made up of 13 amino acids. The germline gives CDR1 SGHDN, CDR2 FVKESK. CDR3 sequence (DNA): TGTGCCAGCAGCCGGGGACCTTACTACGAGCAGTACTTC. The encoded protein is CASSRGPYYEQYF.

The chain links TRBV2 to TRBJ2-5; TRBD2 matches at 7 bases. Near its end, the DNA agrees better with TRBJ2-7, so the J call may be wrong. Germline V gene sequence: CDR1 SNHLY, CDR2 FYNNEI. CDR3 length equals 14 residues. This chain's CDR3 is CASNSASGTYEQYF. In DNA, the CDR3 is TGTGCCAGCAATTCTGCTAGCGGAACCTACGAGCAGTACTTC.

J is TRBJ2-3 and V is TRBV2; D might be TRBD2 (5 bases). Germline V gene lookup returns CDR1 SNHLY and CDR2 FYNNEI. This CDR3 spans 12 amino acids. V was pared by 10 bases and J by 1 base, with 9 bases between. In nucleotides, the CDR3 is TGTGCCACCGGACTCGGCACAGATACGCAGTATTTT. It is translated as CATGLGTDTQYF. Supplemented by reference TRBV2 and TRBJ2-3, the full variable domain reads EPEVTQTPSHQVTQMGQEVILRCVPISNHLYFYWYRQILGQKVEFLVSFYNNEISEKSEIFDDQFSVERPDGSNFTLKIRSTKLEDSAMYFCATGLGTDTQYFGPGTRLTVL.

The chain couples TRBV5-1 to TRBJ2-3; TRBD2 matches 8 bases. The V gene end was trimmed by 4 bases and the J gene end by 2 bases; junction bases not matched to a gene: 15. This CDR3 contains 18 residues. Germline V lookup: CDR1 SGHRS, CDR2 YFSETQ. CDR3 sequence reads: CASSDSLLGGGYTDTQYF. In nucleotides, the CDR3 is TGCGCCAGCAGCGATTCGTTACTAGGCGGGGGGTACACAGATACGCAGTATTTT.

CDR3 in DNA: TGTGCCAGCAGTTACGGGGAGACAGGGGGAGGCTACACCTTC. It yields the protein CASSYGETGGGYTF. The chain combines TRBV6-5 with TRBJ1-2; the match to TRBD1 covers 9 bases. Germline CDR1 MNHEY, CDR2 SVGAGI. Losses at the gene ends were 2 bases for V and 8 bases for J; bases not matched to a gene: 6. This CDR3 region has 14 residues.

This chain joins TRBV7-8 and TRBJ1-5, with TRBD1 as a possible D gene (5 bases). Germline CDR1 and CDR2: SGHVS and FQNEAQ. There are 11 residues in the CDR3. Trimming took 1 base from V and 15 from J, leaving 10 bases between them. CDR3 sequence: CASSLGGQVHF. In DNA, the CDR3 is TGTGCCAGCAGCTTAGGCGGACAAGTGCATTTT.

This clonotype has more than one count but fewer than ten. The chain uses TRBV29-1 and TRBJ2-5; tentative D call: TRBD1 (6 bases). Trimming shortened V by 7 bases and J by 4 bases, and 16 bases separated the two germline ends. The CDR3 covers 13 residues. Looked up from germline, CDR1 is SQVTM and CDR2 is ANQGSEA. Here the CDR3 reads CSGTRGEGETQYF. CDR3 nucleotide sequence: TGCAGCGGAACCAGGGGTGAGGGAGAGACCCAGTACTTC.

The chain couples TRBV7-2 to TRBJ2-7; TRBD1 aligns across 10 bases. V shed 1 base and J 3 bases; nucleotides not matched to a gene: 3. CDR1 is SGHTA, CDR2 FQGNSA, per germline. The CDR3 extends over 15 amino acids. In nucleotides, the CDR3 is TGTGCCAGCAGCTTAGGGACAGGGGGTATCTACGAGCAGTACTTC. Translation gives CASSLGTGGIYEQYF.

The chain combines TRBV5-1 with TRBJ1-1; D is uncertain. CDR3 length equals 12 residues. Germline assignment: CDR1 SGHRS and CDR2 YFSETQ. V lost 0 bases and J lost 10, with 10 bases in between. The CDR3 sequence: CASSLEGRRAFF. The CDR3 DNA sequence: TGCGCCAGCAGCTTGGAGGGCAGGAGAGCTTTCTTT.

The rearrangement joins TRBV6-5 to TRBJ2-7, with TRBD2 matching 7 bases. Germline CDR1 is MNHEY and CDR2 is SVGAGI. This CDR3 is 14 amino acids long. CDR3 nucleotides: TGTGTATGTCGAAGCGGCGGGAGCTCCTACGAGCAGTACTTC. Translating gives CVCRSGGSSYEQYF.

In this sample, this clonotype turned up once. The gene calls are TRBV7-8 and TRBJ2-3; D is unresolved. Germline lookup yields CDR1 SGHVS and CDR2 FQNEAQ. V shed 2 bases and J shed 1 base, with 16 bases lying between them. The CDR3 consists of 17 residues. This CDR3 reads CASSLLLRVGGTDTQYF. DNA for the CDR3: TGTGCCAGCAGCTTATTATTAAGGGTTGGAGGCACAGATACGCAGTATTTT.

The CDR3 DNA sequence: TGTGCCAGCATCCGAAAAAGGGCGGGGGGCTACGAGCAGTACTTC. Translating it yields CASIRKRAGGYEQYF. V usage is TRBV6-1 and J usage is TRBJ2-7, with 8 bases identical to TRBD2. Germline V gene data show CDR1 as MNHNS and CDR2 as SASEGT. V was clipped by 7 bases and J by 3 bases; unmatched bases: 11. The CDR3 contains 15 residues.

A few counts support this clonotype. The rearrangement links TRBV25-1 to TRBJ2-1; the match to TRBD1 covers 9 bases. Germline trimming cut 6 bases from V and 3 bases from J; bases unmatched to any gene: 3. This CDR3 region has 14 residues. From germline, CDR1 is MGHDK and CDR2 SYGVNS. The CDR3 loop is CASSVTGGYNEQFF. The CDR3 DNA sequence: TGTGCCAGCAGCGTGACAGGGGGCTACAATGAGCAGTTCTTC.

A note on this clonotype: At one boundary the junction diverges from the germline segment, which might be a read error. The chain joins TRBV15 to TRBJ2-3; D tentatively reads TRBD1 or TRBD2 (5 bases each). This CDR3 region has 16 residues. Germline CDR1 is LNHNV and CDR2 is YYDKDF (reference sequence). CDR3 DNA: TGTACCACCAGCAGAGATTTGGGACGGCGCACAGATACGCAGTATTTT. The encoded protein is CTTSRDLGRRTDTQYF.

A note on this clonotype: At one of its ends the junction is not consistent with the germline gene, which may arise from a read error. The V gene is TRBV5-1, the J gene TRBJ2-3, with D possibly matching TRBD2 (5 bases). The CDR3 runs 14 residues. The V gene's germline CDR1 is SGHRS and CDR2 YFSETQ. The DNA for the CDR3 is TGCGCCAGCAGCGTTCACTCTAGCACAAATACGCAGTATTTT. This codes for CASSVHSSTNTQYF.

V and J are TRBV7-9 and TRBJ2-1, with 11 bases aligning to TRBD2. The CDR3 spans 14 residues. Germline V gene data show CDR1 as SEHNR and CDR2 as FQNEAQ (reference sequence). After removal of 5 bases from V and 7 bases from J, the junction contained 4 bases not matched to a gene. Here the CDR3 reads CASSKGLAVNEQFF. The CDR3 bases are TGTGCCAGCAGCAAGGGACTAGCGGTAAATGAGCAGTTCTTC.

The chain carries TRBV9 and TRBJ2-3, with a possible D match to TRBD2 (6 bases). Trimming cost V 1 base and J 1 base, with 10 bases left between them. The CDR3 totals 15 residues. In germline, CDR1 is SGDLS, CDR2 YYNGEE. CDR3 protein: CASSVLASGTDTQYF. CDR3 coding DNA: TGTGCCAGCAGCGTATTGGCTAGCGGCACAGATACGCAGTATTTT.

This clonotype came up a few times. V is TRBV6-5 and J is TRBJ2-7, with D possibly called TRBD1 or TRBD2 (5 bases each). The CDR3 covers 15 residues. Trimming cost V 0 bases and J 1 base, with 10 bases left between them. Germline-derived CDR1 and CDR2 are MNHEY and SVGAGI. Written as DNA, the CDR3 is TGTGCCAGCAGTTACTCGGGACGGCAATCCTACGAGCAGTACTTC. It encodes CASSYSGRQSYEQYF.

This clonotype has just a few counts. V usage is TRBV29-1 and J usage is TRBJ2-5; D ambiguous. Trimming removed 3 bases at V and 2 bases at J, with 10 bases between. This CDR3 has 13 amino acids. The germline CDR1 and CDR2 sequences are SQVTM and ANQGSEA. The CDR3 loop is CSVDRNLQETQYF. For the CDR3, the DNA is TGCAGCGTTGACCGGAACCTACAAGAGACCCAGTACTTC.

In this sample, this clonotype turned up a few times. The genes are TRBV4-1 and TRBJ1-2; weak D call: TRBD1 (6 bases). CDR1 and CDR2 (germline): MGHRA, YSYEKL. The CDR3 spans 15 residues. Trimming took 4 bases from V and 3 from J, leaving 15 bases between them. The DNA of the CDR3 is TGCGCCAGCAGCCCGGTTGGGGGCGCGGACTATGGCTACACCTTC. Its translation: CASSPVGGADYGYTF.

The chain carries TRBV20-1 and TRBJ2-1; the D is unclear. V lost 4 bases and J 3 bases, leaving 16 bases between the germline ends. The CDR3 is 15 residues long. Germline V lookup: CDR1 DFQATT, CDR2 SNEGSKA (reference sequence). DNA for the CDR3: TGCAGTGCTACCCGCGAGCTGCAACTCTACAATGAGCAGTTCTTC. Its translation is CSATRELQLYNEQFF.